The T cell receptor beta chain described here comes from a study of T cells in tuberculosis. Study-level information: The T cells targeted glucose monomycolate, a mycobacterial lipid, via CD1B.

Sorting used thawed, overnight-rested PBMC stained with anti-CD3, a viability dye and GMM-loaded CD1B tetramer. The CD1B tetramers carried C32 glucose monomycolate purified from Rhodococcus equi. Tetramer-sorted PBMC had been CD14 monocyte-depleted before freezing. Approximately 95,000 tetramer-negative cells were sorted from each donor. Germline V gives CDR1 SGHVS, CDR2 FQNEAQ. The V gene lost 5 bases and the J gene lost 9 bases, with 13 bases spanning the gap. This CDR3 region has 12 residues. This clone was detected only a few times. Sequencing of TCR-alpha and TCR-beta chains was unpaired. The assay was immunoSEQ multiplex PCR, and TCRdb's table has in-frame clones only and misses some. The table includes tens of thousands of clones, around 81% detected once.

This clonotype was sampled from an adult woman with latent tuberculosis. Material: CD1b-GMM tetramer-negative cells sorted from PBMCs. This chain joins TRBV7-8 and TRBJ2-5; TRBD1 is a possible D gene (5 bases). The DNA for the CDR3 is TGTGCCAGCAGCCCTGTTATAGGGGCCCAGTACTTC. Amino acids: CASSPVIGAQYF. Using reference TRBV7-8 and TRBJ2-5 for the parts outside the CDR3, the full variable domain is GAGVSQSPRYKVAKRGQDVALRCDPISGHVSLFWYQQALGQGPEFLTYFQNEAQLDKSGLPSDRFFAERPEGSVSTLKIQRTQQEDSAVYLCASSPVIGAQYFGPGTRLLVL.